The 26 T cell receptor beta chains listed next were all sequenced from one sample in a study of blood T cell repertoires in COVID-19. The data were produced by immunoSEQ multiplex PCR, yet TCRdb's version contains in-frame clones alone and is incomplete. The sample records 150,000 to 200,000 clones, 60% to 80% being singletons. Sequencing was performed on peripheral blood. These receptors were obtained from a woman between 70 and 85 years old with acute or convalescent COVID-19.

The gene calls are TRBV12-5 and TRBJ2-2, with 8 bases aligning to TRBD1. The V segment lost 1 base and the J segment 4 bases; nucleotides outside the gene matches: 5. Looked up from germline, CDR1 is LGHNT and CDR2 is FRNRAP. The CDR3 has 16 residues. CDR3 in DNA: TGTGCTAGTGGTTTGGGGACAGGGAAGGGCACCGGGGAGCTGTTTTTT. It translates to CASGLGTGKGTGELFF.

The rearrangement links TRBV19 to TRBJ1-5; D perhaps matches TRBD1 (6 bases). The V gene lost 6 bases and the J gene lost 1 base, with 13 bases spanning the gap. The CDR3 runs to 15 residues. Germline V gene sequence: CDR1 LNHDA, CDR2 SQIVND (reference sequence). In DNA, the CDR3 is TGTGCCAGTAGAATTCAGGGGACGAGCAATCAGCCCCAGCATTTT. Its translation is CASRIQGTSNQPQHF.

This chain connects TRBV20-1 to TRBJ2-3; D is unclear. Germline CDR1 reads DFQATT; CDR2 reads SNEGSKA (reference sequence). The CDR3 is 11 amino acids. V was cut by 3 bases and J by 5 bases, with 6 bases left in between. The CDR3 sequence: CSASPLDTQYF. The CDR3 DNA reads TGCAGTGCTAGTCCGTTAGATACGCAGTATTTT.

This clone was seen a single time. The CDR3 loop is CASTKKGLADYEQYF. In DNA, the CDR3 is TGTGCCAGCACCAAGAAAGGACTAGCGGACTACGAGCAGTACTTC. The chain recombines TRBV7-8 with TRBJ2-7; 10 nucleotides line up with TRBD2. The CDR3 extends over 15 amino acids. The germline V gene encodes CDR1 SGHVS and CDR2 FQNEAQ. With 7 bases clipped from V and 3 bases from J, the junction kept 9 bases outside the gene matches.

CDR3 sequence (DNA): TGTGCCAGCAGTGAGGCAGGGGACAGGGCCGCGCTTAACTATGGCTACACCTTC. It yields the protein CASSEAGDRAALNYGYTF. The rearrangement links TRBV6-1 to TRBJ1-2; TRBD1 agrees at 9 bases. Per the germline V gene, CDR1 is MNHNS and CDR2 is SASEGT. This CDR3 spans 18 amino acids. Germline trimming cut 3 bases from V and 1 base from J; bases unmatched to any gene: 12.

CDR3 residues: CASTSVVAGYEQYF. CDR3 DNA sequence: TGTGCCAGCACCTCCGTGGTGGCAGGCTACGAGCAGTACTTC. The chain carries TRBV6-5 and TRBJ2-7; D gene ambiguous. CDR3 length: 14 residues. Germline V gene sequence: CDR1 MNHEY, CDR2 SVGAGI. Trimming took off 7 bases at V and 3 bases at J, with 16 bases between the two ends.

The chain links TRBV11-2 to TRBJ2-1; 12 bases map to TRBD2. The CDR3 covers 15 residues. With V trimmed by 8 bases and J by 6 bases, 8 bases remained unmatched. The germline gives CDR1 SGHAT, CDR2 FQNNGV. The CDR3, as DNA: TGTGCCAGCTTAATTGGACTAGCGGGGCTCAATGAGCAGTTCTTC. Its translation: CASLIGLAGLNEQFF.

V gene TRBV28 combines with J gene TRBJ1-5; D is undetermined. Trimming left V 8 bases short and J 5 bases short, with 16 bases between. The CDR3 is made up of 14 amino acids. The germline V gene encodes CDR1 MDHEN and CDR2 SYDVKM. The CDR3 loop is CASLLGGFDQPQHF. The CDR3 nucleotides are TGTGCCAGCCTTCTGGGAGGGTTCGATCAGCCCCAGCATTTT.

This chain connects TRBV6-1 to TRBJ1-3; D possibly corresponds to TRBD1 (6 bases). The CDR3 totals 15 residues. From germline, CDR1 is MNHNS and CDR2 SASEGT. V lost 2 bases, J lost 4 bases, and 12 bases lay in between. The CDR3 loop is CASSEQGLFGNTIYF. CDR3 DNA: TGTGCCAGCAGTGAACAGGGGTTATTCGGAAACACCATATATTTT.

CDR3 DNA sequence: TGCGCCAGCAGCTTGGGCCCGGGGACTAGCTACGAGCAGTACTTC. Translating it yields CASSLGPGTSYEQYF. The gene calls are TRBV5-1 and TRBJ2-7, with TRBD2 identical over 8 bases. The germline CDR1 and CDR2 sequences are SGHRS and YFSETQ. Germline trimming cut 0 bases from V and 3 bases from J; bases unmatched to any gene: 5. The CDR3 loop spans 15 amino acids.

CDR3 in amino acids: CAISESQDGNQRAGELFF. CDR3 coding DNA: TGTGCCATCAGTGAGTCTCAGGACGGTAACCAGCGGGCCGGGGAGCTGTTTTTT. The genes are TRBV10-3 and TRBJ2-2, with D perhaps matching TRBD2 (6 bases). CDR1 ENHRY and CDR2 SYGVKD come from the germline V gene. The V end was cut by 0 bases, the J end by 6 bases, with 20 bases between. The CDR3 is made up of 18 amino acids.

In its sample, this clone was seen a few times. The V and J genes are TRBV6-6 and TRBJ1-1; TRBD1 matches at 8 bases. With 7 bases clipped from V and 1 base from J, the junction kept 5 bases outside the gene matches. The CDR3 runs to 14 residues. The germline V gene has CDR1 MNHNY and CDR2 SVGAGI (reference sequence). This CDR3 is CASKTGEGNTEAFF. DNA for the CDR3: TGTGCCAGCAAGACAGGGGAAGGGAACACTGAAGCTTTCTTT.

This chain connects TRBV27 to TRBJ2-5, with 11 bases aligning to TRBD2. CDR3 length: 16 residues. Germline V gene lookup returns CDR1 MNHEY and CDR2 SMNVEV (reference sequence). V lost 6 bases and J lost 0; bases outside the gene matches: 6. The CDR3 DNA follows: TGTGCCAGCAGGGGGGTAGCGGGAGGGTACCAAGAGACCCAGTACTTC. Encoded protein: CASRGVAGGYQETQYF.

There are a few counts of this clone. This chain links TRBV10-3 with TRBJ1-1, with a tentative D call TRBD1 (5 bases). Trimming pared 2 bases from V and 1 base from J, leaving 5 bases between. CDR1 and CDR2 (germline): ENHRY, SYGVKD. CDR3 size: 13 residues. The CDR3 here is CAISEDRNTEAFF. CDR3 bases: TGTGCCATCAGTGAGGACAGGAACACTGAAGCTTTCTTT.

This chain links TRBV30 with TRBJ1-3, with D hard to call. Trimming stripped 0 bases from V and 4 bases from J, with 13 bases between. Germline V gene sequence: CDR1 GTSNPN, CDR2 SVGIG (reference sequence). The CDR3 sequence is 15 residues long. This CDR3 reads CAWSVQHGRGNTIYF. CDR3 in DNA: TGTGCCTGGAGTGTACAGCATGGGAGGGGAAACACCATATATTTT.

The V and J genes are TRBV24-1 and TRBJ1-5; a possible D gene is TRBD1 (6 bases). This CDR3 is built from 16 residues. V lost 4 bases to trimming and J lost 6 bases, with 18 bases between them. Germline V gene lookup returns CDR1 KGHDR and CDR2 SFDVKD. The CDR3: CATSDASGDLGQPQHF. CDR3 nucleotides: TGTGCCACCAGTGACGCTTCAGGGGATTTAGGTCAGCCCCAGCATTTT.

The chain employs TRBV5-1 and TRBJ1-2; a weak D match, TRBD1 (5 bases). Between the trimmed V and J ends, which lost 4 bases and 5 bases, there was a span of 12 bases. Germline loops: CDR1 SGHRS, CDR2 YFSETQ. The CDR3 contains 13 residues. In DNA form, the CDR3 reads TGCGCCAGCAGCCCGGCAGGGCAGTATGGCTACACCTTC. It yields the protein CASSPAGQYGYTF.

V usage is TRBV28 and J usage is TRBJ1-2, with a weak D call TRBD1 (6 bases). The CDR3 covers 17 residues. CDR1 and CDR2 from the germline V gene are MDHEN and SYDVKM. V dropped 2 bases and J dropped 0 bases, with 16 bases sitting between them. The CDR3 DNA reads TGTGCCAGCAGTTTAGGGGGGGGCCTTATAGCTAACTATGGCTACACCTTC. Its protein product is CASSLGGGLIANYGYTF.

The chain joins TRBV13 to TRBJ2-1, with TRBD2 matching 10 bases. This CDR3 has 16 amino acids. V lost 2 bases to trimming and J lost 1 base; unmatched junction nucleotides: 2. Germline V lookup: CDR1 PRHDT, CDR2 FYEKMQ (reference sequence). The CDR3 region is CASSLIAGGSYNEQFF. DNA of the CDR3: TGTGCCAGCAGCTTAATAGCGGGAGGTTCCTACAATGAGCAGTTCTTC.

This rearrangement joins TRBV7-8 to TRBJ1-1, with a tentative D call TRBD1 (5 bases). This CDR3 is 14 amino acids long. Germline lookup yields CDR1 SGHVS and CDR2 FQNEAQ. V was clipped by 5 bases and J by 1 base, with 11 bases between them. The CDR3 is CASSMDTGNTEAFF. The CDR3 DNA is TGTGCCAGCAGCATGGATACAGGGAACACTGAAGCTTTCTTT.

This clone was found a few times. The J gene is TRBJ2-2, the V gene TRBV10-3; TRBD2 matches 7 bases. Germline V CDR1 and CDR2: ENHRY, SYGVKD. There are 16 residues in the CDR3. The junction had 1 base not matched to a gene; V was cut back by 0 bases and J by 0 bases. CDR3 region: CAISESSGANTGELFF. The CDR3 DNA follows: TGTGCCATCAGTGAGTCCAGCGGGGCGAACACCGGGGAGCTGTTTTTT.

This clone was observed a handful of times. V usage is TRBV19 and J usage is TRBJ1-2, with 7 bases identical to TRBD1. Germline V CDR1 and CDR2: LNHDA, SQIVND (reference sequence). J was trimmed by 2 bases and V by 3 bases; bases with no gene match: 6. This CDR3 spans 15 amino acids. CDR3 in amino acids: CASSIGARGNYGYTF. The DNA of the CDR3 is TGTGCCAGTAGTATTGGGGCCAGGGGGAACTATGGCTACACCTTC.

Here the CDR3 reads CASSSGRGFTSTDTQYF. The CDR3 DNA sequence: TGTGCCAGCAGCTCGGGGCGGGGGTTTACTAGCACAGATACGCAGTATTTT. This sequence joins TRBV7-8 and TRBJ2-3; TRBD2 agrees at 7 bases. The CDR3 consists of 17 residues. Trimming cost V 4 bases and J 0 bases; bases outside gene matches: 10. Germline loops: CDR1 SGHVS, CDR2 FQNEAQ.

The chain uses TRBV12-3 or TRBV12-4 and TRBJ1-5; tentative D call: TRBD1 (6 bases). The CDR3 runs to 11 residues. Trimming pared 6 bases from V and 11 bases from J, leaving 11 bases between. The chain's CDR3 is CASSLGDTQHF. The CDR3 region has the DNA TGTGCCAGCAGCCTGGGGGACACCCAGCATTTT.

The chain combines TRBV7-2 with TRBJ2-5; 7 nucleotides line up with TRBD2. Per germline, CDR1 SGHTA and CDR2 FQGNSA. The CDR3 runs 14 residues. J lost 3 bases, V lost 5 bases, and 6 bases had no gene match. CDR3 coding DNA: TGTGCCAGCAGCCCACTAGCGCCCAAAGAGACCCAGTACTTC. Its translation: CASSPLAPKETQYF.

The chain is built from TRBV7-9 and TRBJ2-3, with D possibly being TRBD2 (7 bases). The germline CDR1 and CDR2 sequences are SEHNR and FQNEAQ (reference sequence). The CDR3 is 13 residues long. Trimming removed 5 bases from V and 4 bases from J, with 10 bases in between. The CDR3 sequence is CASSQGGADTQYF. The CDR3 DNA follows: TGTGCCAGCAGCCAAGGGGGGGCAGATACGCAGTATTTT. The variable domain in full, completed from reference TRBV7-9 and TRBJ2-3, reads DTGVSQNPRHKITKRGQNVTFRCDPISEHNRLYWYRQTLGQGPEFLTYFQNEAQLEKSRLLSDRFSAERPKGSFSTLEIQRTEQGDSAMYLCASSQGGADTQYFGPGTRLTVL.